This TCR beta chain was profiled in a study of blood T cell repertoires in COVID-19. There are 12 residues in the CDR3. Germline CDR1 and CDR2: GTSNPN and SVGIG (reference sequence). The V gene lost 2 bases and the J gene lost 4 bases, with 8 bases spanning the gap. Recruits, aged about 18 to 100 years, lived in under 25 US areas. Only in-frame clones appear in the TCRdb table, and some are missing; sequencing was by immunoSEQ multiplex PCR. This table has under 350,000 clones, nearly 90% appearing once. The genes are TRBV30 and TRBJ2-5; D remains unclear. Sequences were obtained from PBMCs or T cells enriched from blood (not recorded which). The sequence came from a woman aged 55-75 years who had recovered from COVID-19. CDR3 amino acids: CAWSPSLETQYF. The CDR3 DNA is TGTGCCTGGAGTCCGAGTTTAGAGACCCAGTACTTC.